This T cell receptor beta chain was identified during a study of blood T cell repertoires in COVID-19. This CDR3 has 14 residues. Trimming took off 2 bases at V and 7 bases at J, with 10 bases between the two ends. Germline V gives CDR1 KGHDR, CDR2 SFDVKD. Cohorts were based on clinical histories the participants reported. In the authors' methods: Reference gene primer amplification gave nucleated cell count estimates. Libraries were prepared by immunoSEQ multiplex PCR; TCRdb keeps only in-frame clonotypes and omits some of them. V and J calls and clone size are those listed in that table; D and trimming were worked out from the DNA. Among 300,000 to 350,000 clones listed, roughly 89% were seen once.

The clonotype originates from a young woman who had recovered from COVID-19. This chain links TRBV24-1 with TRBJ1-4; the D is unclear. The sequenced sample was PBMCs or T cells enriched from blood (not recorded which). CDR3 sequence: CATSDSGKGEKLFF. CDR3 DNA: TGTGCCACCAGTGATTCGGGGAAGGGTGAAAAACTGTTTTTT.